Presented here are 32 T cell receptor beta chains from one specimen sequenced in a study of technical replicates of blood from a few donors. TCRdb's copy holds only in-frame clones and misses some; the assay was immunoSEQ multiplex PCR. This table has about 72,000 clones, 92% appearing once. Sequencing input: T cells isolated from PBMCs. Receptors were obtained from a human donor in good health.

The V and J genes are TRBV27 and TRBJ1-5; tentatively, D is TRBD1 (5 bases). Trimming removed 6 bases at V and 3 bases at J, with 12 bases between. The CDR3 extends over 14 amino acids. Germline assignment: CDR1 MNHEY and CDR2 SMNVEV (reference sequence). CDR3 coding DNA: TGTGCCAGCAGCAAAACAGGTGCCAATCAGCCCCAGCATTTT. This gives the protein CASSKTGANQPQHF.

This chain links TRBV7-9 with TRBJ1-1; no clear D gene. Deletions cut 8 bases from V and 7 bases from J, with 17 bases between. Germline V CDR1 and CDR2: SEHNR, FQNEAQ (reference sequence). This CDR3 spans 13 amino acids. CDR3 sequence: CASSPEARREAFF. CDR3 nucleotides: TGTGCCAGCTCCCCGGAGGCCAGACGTGAAGCTTTCTTT.

The rearrangement joins TRBV7-5 to TRBJ2-2; TRBD2 was called by the table and not checked on the DNA. TRBV7-5 is assigned pseudogene status. This CDR3 has 15 residues. CDR3 bases: TGTGTCAGAAGCTCGACTAGCGGGAACACCGGGGAGCTGTTTTTT. The encoded protein is CVRSSTSGNTGELFF.

J is TRBJ2-7 and V is TRBV7-8, with a possible D match to TRBD1 (7 bases). Germline V gene lookup returns CDR1 SGHVS and CDR2 FQNEAQ. Between the trimmed V and J ends, which lost 3 bases and 0 bases, there was a span of 9 bases. CDR3 length equals 14 residues. CDR3 DNA: TGTGCCAGCAGCTTCCAGGGGGGCTCCTACGAGCAGTACTTC. It translates to CASSFQGGSYEQYF.

The chain has TRBV7-3 and TRBJ2-5; TRBD1 is a possible D gene (5 bases). The CDR3 spans 13 residues. V was shortened by 5 bases and J by 5 bases, with 12 bases between the two germline ends. The germline gives CDR1 SGHTA, CDR2 FQGTGA. CDR3 sequence reads: CASSGGPGETQYF. DNA for the CDR3: TGTGCCAGCAGCGGTGGACCAGGGGAGACCCAGTACTTC. The variable domain in full, with the rest retrieved from reference TRBV7-3 and TRBJ2-5, is GAGVSQTPSNKVTEKGKYVELRCDPISGHTALYWYRQSLGQGPEFLIYFQGTGAADDSGLPNDRFFAVRPEGSVSTLKIQRTERGDSAVYLCASSGGPGETQYFGPGTRLLVL.

The rearrangement joins TRBV30 to TRBJ2-7; D is perhaps TRBD1 (6 bases). V lost 0 bases to trimming and J lost 4 bases, with 7 bases between them. In germline, CDR1 is GTSNPN, CDR2 SVGIG (reference sequence). The CDR3 length is 12 residues. The CDR3 protein is CAWSVQGYEQYF. CDR3 bases: TGTGCCTGGAGTGTACAGGGTTACGAGCAGTACTTC.

The chain links TRBV4-1 to TRBJ1-1, with D hard to call. The CDR3 runs 16 residues. The V end lost 4 bases, the J end lost 6 bases, and 21 bases lay between the germline ends. The germline V gene has CDR1 MGHRA and CDR2 YSYEKL. The CDR3 sequence is CASSPIFSGGLSEAFF. CDR3 DNA: TGCGCCAGCAGCCCTATTTTTTCGGGAGGGCTCTCTGAAGCTTTCTTT.

The rearrangement joins TRBV27 to TRBJ1-5; the match to TRBD1 covers 9 bases. Unmatched junction bases numbered 13, after V lost 8 bases and J lost 5 bases. The CDR3 totals 16 residues. Germline V gives CDR1 MNHEY, CDR2 SMNVEV (reference sequence). CDR3 sequence reads: CASRKESQGAYQPQHF. CDR3 in DNA: TGTGCCAGCCGAAAGGAGTCACAGGGGGCCTATCAGCCCCAGCATTTT.

This chain uses TRBV4-1 with TRBJ1-5, with D hard to call. CDR3 length: 17 amino acids. Germline CDR1 reads MGHRA; CDR2 reads YSYEKL. Trimming left V 1 base short and J 1 base short, with 14 bases between. The CDR3: CASSQVLGAGSNQPQHF. CDR3 DNA sequence: TGCGCCAGCAGCCAAGTCTTAGGCGCCGGGAGCAATCAGCCCCAGCATTTT.

The chain uses TRBV4-1 and TRBJ1-5; maybe TRBD1 (5 bases). The CDR3 is made up of 15 amino acids. Trimming cost V 4 bases and J 0 bases, with 10 bases left between them. CDR1 is MGHRA, CDR2 YSYEKL, per germline. DNA for the CDR3: TGCGCCAGCAGCCTTCGGACAAGTAGCAATCAGCCCCAGCATTTT. The encoded protein is CASSLRTSSNQPQHF.

This chain uses TRBV7-9 with TRBJ1-3; D may be TRBD1 (5 bases). With 4 bases removed from V and 9 bases from J, the gap between germline ends came to 16 bases. Per germline, CDR1 SEHNR and CDR2 FQNEAQ (reference sequence). CDR3 length equals 14 residues. CDR3 DNA: TGTGCCAGCAGCTCCGGGACTACTTTGGGCACCATATATTTT. This gives the protein CASSSGTTLGTIYF. Looking up the rest from reference TRBV7-9 and TRBJ1-3 gives the full variable domain: DTGVSQNPRHKITKRGQNVTFRCDPISEHNRLYWYRQTLGQGPEFLTYFQNEAQLEKSRLLSDRFSAERPKGSFSTLEIQRTEQGDSAMYLCASSSGTTLGTIYFGEGSWLTVV.

J is TRBJ2-3 and V is TRBV11-3; D call uncertain. The V and J ends lost 5 bases and 1 base respectively, with 4 bases between them. The CDR3 loop spans 12 amino acids. Germline assignment: CDR1 SGHNT and CDR2 YENEEA. The CDR3 spells CASSTGTDTQYF. The CDR3 bases are TGTGCCAGCAGCACAGGCACAGATACGCAGTATTTT.

The rearrangement joins TRBV5-4 to TRBJ2-7, with 12 positions matching TRBD2. Looked up from germline, CDR1 is SGHNT and CDR2 is YYREEE (reference sequence). The ends lost 0 bases at V and 5 bases at J; junction bases unmatched: 6. The CDR3 has 16 amino acids. The CDR3 loop is CASSLGLAGAKDEQYF. Here the CDR3 DNA reads TGTGCCAGCAGCTTGGGACTAGCGGGAGCTAAGGACGAGCAGTACTTC.

The CDR3 loop reads CASSDSYEQYF. CDR3 sequence (DNA): TGTGCCAGCAGTGACAGCTACGAGCAGTACTTC. The genes are TRBV2 and TRBJ2-7; D is unclear. CDR1 is SNHLY, CDR2 FYNNEI, per germline. V lost 3 bases, J lost 3 bases, and 3 bases lay in between. The CDR3 is made up of 11 amino acids. The full variable domain, completed using reference TRBV2 and TRBJ2-7, is EPEVTQTPSHQVTQMGQEVILRCVPISNHLYFYWYRQILGQKVEFLVSFYNNEISEKSEIFDDQFSVERPDGSNFTLKIRSTKLEDSAMYFCASSDSYEQYFGPGTRLTVT.

The CDR3 region has the DNA TGTGCCAGCAGCGGCAGGGTTGTCCCCACAGATACGCAGTATTTT. Translating it yields CASSGRVVPTDTQYF. This rearrangement joins TRBV5-4 to TRBJ2-3, with D possibly being TRBD1 (5 bases). The CDR3 spans 15 residues. Trimming shortened V by 4 bases and J by 2 bases, and 14 bases separated the two germline ends. Germline V CDR1 and CDR2: SGHNT, YYREEE (reference sequence). The whole variable domain, remainder taken from reference TRBV5-4 and TRBJ2-3, is ETGVTQSPTHLIKTRGQQVTLRCSSQSGHNTVSWYQQALGQGPQFIFQYYREEENGRGNFPPRFSGLQFPNYSSELNVNALELDDSALYLCASSGRVVPTDTQYFGPGTRLTVL.

This rearrangement joins TRBV9 to TRBJ1-1; 8 positions match TRBD1. The CDR3 covers 16 residues. V dropped 2 bases and J dropped 1; count of bases not matched to a gene: 7. Germline V gives CDR1 SGDLS, CDR2 YYNGEE. The CDR3 here is CASSVGFDRGNTEAFF. DNA of the CDR3: TGTGCCAGCAGCGTGGGTTTTGACAGGGGGAACACTGAAGCTTTCTTT.

This clone has just a few counts. The rearrangement links TRBV14 to TRBJ2-1, with 10 bases aligning to TRBD1. The CDR3 has 14 residues. CDR1 is SGHDN and CDR2 is FVKESK in the germline V gene. Trimming cost V 5 bases and J 6 bases; bases outside gene matches: 4. The CDR3 DNA is TGTGCCAGCAGCTTTCGGGACAGGGGCAATGAGCAGTTCTTC. Protein sequence: CASSFRDRGNEQFF.

This rearrangement joins TRBV27 to TRBJ2-7; TRBD1 matches at 7 bases. Germline CDR1 is MNHEY and CDR2 is SMNVEV (reference sequence). Trimming took 0 bases from V and 5 from J; bases not matched to a gene: 4. This CDR3 has 14 amino acids. For the CDR3, the DNA is TGTGCCAGCAGTTTATCCGTAACAGGGGACGAGCAGTACTTC. It translates to CASSLSVTGDEQYF.

V and J are TRBV7-3 and TRBJ2-3, with 9 bases aligning to TRBD2. With V trimmed by 0 bases and J by 4 bases, 5 bases remained unmatched. Germline V gene sequence: CDR1 SGHTA, CDR2 FQGTGA. This CDR3 is built from 16 residues. Here the CDR3 DNA reads TGTGCCAGCAGCTTAACCCGGACTAGCGAGGCAGATACGCAGTATTTT. Amino acid sequence: CASSLTRTSEADTQYF.

CDR3 sequence (DNA): TGTGCCAGCAGCCAACCGGGAGAGGTGAACATTCAGTACTTC. Protein product: CASSQPGEVNIQYF. V gene TRBV4-2 combines with J gene TRBJ2-4, with D perhaps TRBD2 (6 bases). Trimming stripped 2 bases from V and 7 bases from J, with 12 bases between. The CDR3 loop spans 14 amino acids. In germline, CDR1 is LGHNA, CDR2 YNFKEQ.

The V gene is TRBV5-4, the J gene TRBJ2-7; possible D gene TRBD1, 5 bases. The CDR3 runs to 14 residues. CDR1 is SGHNT and CDR2 is YYREEE in the germline V gene (reference sequence). With 4 bases removed from V and 3 bases from J, the gap between germline ends came to 14 bases. This CDR3 reads CASSNPDRNYEQYF. For the CDR3, the DNA is TGTGCCAGCAGCAACCCCGACAGAAACTACGAGCAGTACTTC.

The chain is built from TRBV6-6 and TRBJ1-1; D unresolved. This CDR3 region has 15 residues. Trimming pared 0 bases from V and 0 bases from J, leaving 8 bases between. Germline CDR1 MNHNY, CDR2 SVGAGI (reference sequence). This CDR3 reads CASSYSNDLNTEAFF. CDR3 nucleotides: TGTGCCAGCAGTTACTCGAATGACTTGAACACTGAAGCTTTCTTT.

The gene calls are TRBV27 and TRBJ2-1, with 8 bases lining up with TRBD2. Trimming took 5 bases from V and 7 from J; bases not matched to a gene: 10. The CDR3 spans 15 residues. The germline V gene has CDR1 MNHEY and CDR2 SMNVEV (reference sequence). The CDR3 protein is CASSHRAGVVNEQFF. CDR3 coding DNA: TGTGCCAGCAGTCACCGAGCGGGAGTAGTAAATGAGCAGTTCTTC.

V and J are TRBV2 and TRBJ2-1, with D possibly TRBD2 on 6 matching bases. Trimming left V 8 bases short and J 5 bases short, with 13 bases between. The V gene's germline CDR1 is SNHLY and CDR2 FYNNEI. The CDR3 sequence is 13 residues long. DNA for the CDR3: TGTGCCAGCCGGGAACTAGCCGACAATGAGCAGTTCTTC. Translated, it gives CASRELADNEQFF.

The chain joins TRBV28 to TRBJ1-5, with a weak D call TRBD1 (5 bases). Germline CDR1 reads MDHEN; CDR2 reads SYDVKM. The CDR3 is 12 residues long. Deletions cut 7 bases from V and 7 bases from J, with 11 bases between. The DNA of the CDR3 is TGTGCCAGCACTGGGGGGGGACAGCCCCAGCATTTT. Translation gives CASTGGGQPQHF.

The rearrangement joins TRBV6-1 to TRBJ1-3; unclear D gene. Germline V gene data show CDR1 as MNHNS and CDR2 as SASEGT. The CDR3 totals 17 residues. V shed 2 bases and J shed 0 bases, with 14 bases lying between them. The CDR3 is CASSEKEIPYSGNTIYF. The DNA for the CDR3 is TGTGCCAGCAGTGAAAAAGAGATCCCATACTCTGGAAACACCATATATTTT.

The V and J genes are TRBV11-3 and TRBJ2-3, with a tentative D call TRBD1 (6 bases). Per germline, CDR1 SGHNT and CDR2 YENEEA. Between the trimmed V and J ends, which lost 4 bases and 2 bases, there was a span of 19 bases. The length of the CDR3 is 17 residues. The CDR3 region has the DNA TGTGCCAGCAGCTCCCCGGGTCCAGGGGCCCTCACAGATACGCAGTATTTT. This translates into CASSSPGPGALTDTQYF.

The rearrangement uses TRBV5-6 and TRBJ1-2; TRBD1 is a possible D gene (5 bases). Germline assignment: CDR1 SGHDT and CDR2 YYEEEE. V was clipped by 5 bases and J by 5 bases, with 19 bases between them. The CDR3 spans 15 residues. As DNA, the CDR3 is TGTGCCAGCAGAAGGGTCGGGACTTCGGGTTATGGCTACACCTTC. Protein: CASRRVGTSGYGYTF.

In its sample, this clone was seen a few times. This chain joins TRBV7-8 and TRBJ2-1; D might be TRBD2 (6 bases). The CDR3 consists of 13 residues. Germline CDR1 SGHVS, CDR2 FQNEAQ. V lost 5 bases to trimming and J lost 10 bases, with 15 bases between them. CDR3 bases: TGTGCCAGCAGCCCAATACTAGCACCCGAGCAGTTCTTC. Protein sequence: CASSPILAPEQFF.

Details on this clone: The junction differs from germline at one of its ends, possibly a read error. The chain combines TRBV7-9 with TRBJ2-3; D is perhaps TRBD2 (6 bases). Germline CDR1 is SEHNR and CDR2 is FQNEAQ (reference sequence). The CDR3 has 18 amino acids. Here the CDR3 DNA reads TGTGCCAGCAACTTAGGTGGGAGTCTAGCGCCCATCACAGATACGCAGTATTTT. Translation gives CASNLGGSLAPITDTQYF. Variable domain in full (rest from reference TRBV7-9 and TRBJ2-3): DTGVSQNPRHKITKRGQNVTFRCDPISEHNRLYWYRQTLGQGPEFLTYFQNEAQLEKSRLLSDRFSAERPKGSFSTLEIQRTEQGDSAMYLCASNLGGSLAPITDTQYFGPGTRLTVL.

The chain joins TRBV11-3 to TRBJ2-1, with TRBD2 as a possible D gene (6 bases). Germline lookup yields CDR1 SGHNT and CDR2 YENEEA. Trimming took 5 bases from V and 6 from J, leaving 20 bases between them. CDR3 length: 16 amino acids. CDR3 amino acids: CASSIAGTSTFNEQFF. The CDR3 DNA follows: TGTGCCAGCAGCATAGCCGGGACTTCGACCTTCAATGAGCAGTTCTTC. Full variable domain (missing parts from reference TRBV11-3 and TRBJ2-1): EAGVVQSPRYKIIEKKQPVAFWCNPISGHNTLYWYLQNLGQGPELLIRYENEEAVDDSQLPKDRFSAERLKGVDSTLKIQPAELGDSAVYLCASSIAGTSTFNEQFFGPGTRLTVL.

The rearrangement links TRBV28 to TRBJ1-2, with TRBD1 identical over 8 bases. This CDR3 spans 13 amino acids. V gave up 8 bases and J gave up 8 bases; unmatched junction bases: 10. The germline CDR1 and CDR2 sequences are MDHEN and SYDVKM. CDR3 protein: CASRGQGTYGYTF. The CDR3 coding sequence is TGTGCCAGCCGCGGACAGGGCACTTACGGCTACACCTTC.